This T cell receptor beta chain stems from a study of T cell changes during pregnancy in multiple sclerosis. Assay: immunoSEQ multiplex PCR; the TCRdb copy retains only in-frame clones and omits some. The sample has 79,000 or so clones, 85% to 95% seen once. Per germline, CDR1 SNHLY and CDR2 FYNNEI. Trimming removed 6 bases from V and 9 bases from J; junction bases left unmatched: 5. There are 12 residues in the CDR3. The origin of this receptor is a female donor with multiple sclerosis, enrolled in a pregnancy study. The sample was CD4+ T cells from peripheral blood mononuclear cells, taken before pregnancy. The genes are TRBV2 and TRBJ2-1; TRBD1 aligns across 7 bases. The CDR3 nucleotides read TGTGCCAGCAGCGCCGACAGGGCTGAGCAGTTCTTC. It codes for CASSADRAEQFF.